Shown below are 31 T cell receptor beta chains from a single sample sequenced in a study of beta chain features in type 1 diabetes. Expressed TCRB transcripts were sequenced because the entire RNA isolate underwent reverse transcription. The protocol was immunoSEQ multiplex PCR, while the TCRdb copy is restricted to in-frame clones and leaves out a portion. The sample has hundreds of thousands of clones, under 20% seen once; the top ten hold 0.02% to 0.03%. Source material: naive CD4+ T cells from blood. These TCRs come from a woman between 18 and 29 years old in good health.

This clone was observed a few times. V and J are TRBV7-8 and TRBJ2-3; D gene ambiguous. CDR1 SGHVS and CDR2 FQNEAQ come from the germline V gene. Trimming took 0 bases from V and 4 from J, leaving 14 bases between them. The CDR3 extends over 16 amino acids. CDR3 sequence reads: CASSLASGVWADTQYF. The CDR3, as DNA: TGTGCCAGCAGCTTAGCTTCGGGCGTGTGGGCAGATACGCAGTATTTT.

J is TRBJ2-7 and V is TRBV11-2; 10 bases match TRBD2. The CDR3 runs 16 residues. The V segment lost 4 bases and the J segment 4 bases; nucleotides outside the gene matches: 10. Germline CDR1 reads SGHAT; CDR2 reads FQNNGV. CDR3 region: CASSSFSGRRPYEQYF. The CDR3 region has the DNA TGTGCCAGCAGCTCATTTAGCGGGAGGAGGCCTTACGAGCAGTACTTC.

The DNA of the CDR3 is TGTGCCAGCAGTTTTGGAGGGAACTATGGCTACACCTTC. Amino acids: CASSFGGNYGYTF. The genes are TRBV6-5 and TRBJ1-2; D call uncertain. CDR3 size: 13 residues. Per germline, CDR1 MNHEY and CDR2 SVGAGI. Trimming removed 4 bases from V and 2 bases from J, with 8 bases in between.

The rearrangement links TRBV5-1 to TRBJ2-3; unclear D gene. The CDR3 sequence is 13 residues long. Germline V gene lookup returns CDR1 SGHRS and CDR2 YFSETQ. The ends were cut back, 2 bases at V and 0 bases at J, with 4 bases in the middle. CDR3 nucleotide sequence: TGCGCCAGCAGCTTCGAGAGCACAGATACGCAGTATTTT. The encoded protein is CASSFESTDTQYF.

The chain links TRBV9 to TRBJ2-5, with unresolved D. The CDR3 is made up of 13 amino acids. The germline gives CDR1 SGDLS, CDR2 YYNGEE. The ends were cut back, 1 base at V and 1 base at J, with 5 bases in the middle. CDR3 sequence (DNA): TGTGCCAGCAGCGTACACCTCCAAGAGACCCAGTACTTC. Translation gives CASSVHLQETQYF.

This clone appeared once. The CDR3 spells CASSSRDWTYEQYF. CDR3 DNA: TGTGCCAGCAGTTCTCGGGACTGGACTTACGAGCAGTACTTC. The chain carries TRBV6-1 and TRBJ2-5; D is perhaps TRBD2 (6 bases). The J call may not be correct, given that the DNA end is closer to TRBJ2-7. Per the germline V gene, CDR1 is MNHNS and CDR2 is SASEGT. This CDR3 comprises 14 residues.

In its sample, this clone was seen a few times. CDR3 in amino acids: CASSPRTGPPPPYGGYTF. CDR3 sequence (DNA): TGTGCCAGCAGCCCACGGACAGGCCCACCCCCTCCCTATGGTGGCTACACCTTC. The V gene is TRBV7-9, the J gene TRBJ1-2; 7 bases agree with TRBD1. CDR1 SEHNR and CDR2 FQNEAQ come from the germline V gene (reference sequence). J lost 7 bases, V lost 5 bases, and 22 bases had no gene match. The CDR3 has 18 residues.

This clone was observed a few times. V usage is TRBV9 and J usage is TRBJ2-3, with unresolved D. There are 16 residues in the CDR3. Germline CDR1 reads SGDLS; CDR2 reads YYNGEE. Deletions cut 0 bases from V and 0 bases from J, with 11 bases between. Here the CDR3 DNA reads TGTGCCAGCAGCGTAGGTCCCGGACCTAGCACAGATACGCAGTATTTT. Translated: CASSVGPGPSTDTQYF.

This clone has only a few counts. This sample also contains other DNA sequences that code for the same CDR3. This CDR3 is CASSLVREKLFF. CDR3 coding DNA: TGTGCCAGCAGCTTAGTTCGAGAAAAACTGTTTTTT. This chain connects TRBV7-9 to TRBJ1-4; D gene ambiguous. V shed 1 base and J shed 8 bases, with 5 bases lying between them. Germline values: CDR1 SEHNR, CDR2 FQNEAQ (reference sequence). The CDR3 is made up of 12 amino acids. Full variable domain (outside the CDR3, taken from reference TRBV7-9 and TRBJ1-4): DTGVSQNPRHKITKRGQNVTFRCDPISEHNRLYWYRQTLGQGPEFLTYFQNEAQLEKSRLLSDRFSAERPKGSFSTLEIQRTEQGDSAMYLCASSLVREKLFFGSGTQLSVL.

In this sample, this clone turned up a few times. V usage is TRBV19 and J usage is TRBJ1-2; D is perhaps TRBD1 (6 bases). CDR1 is LNHDA, CDR2 SQIVND, per germline (reference sequence). V was shortened by 4 bases and J by 3 bases, with 18 bases between the two germline ends. The CDR3 runs to 16 residues. CDR3 loop: CASSKFDRQWDYGYTF. The CDR3 bases are TGTGCCAGTAGTAAATTCGACAGGCAGTGGGACTATGGCTACACCTTC.

This rearrangement joins TRBV18 to TRBJ1-3, with a weak D call TRBD1 (6 bases). Germline V CDR1 and CDR2: KGHSH, LQKENI. The CDR3 contains 15 residues. Trimming removed 5 bases from V and 0 bases from J, with 11 bases in between. CDR3 in amino acids: CASSTSRGSGNTIYF. In DNA form, the CDR3 reads TGTGCCAGCTCAACTAGCAGGGGCTCTGGAAACACCATATATTTT.

The genes are TRBV5-1 and TRBJ2-3; D uncertain. Per germline, CDR1 SGHRS and CDR2 YFSETQ. V was shortened by 1 base and J by 0 bases, with 9 bases between the two germline ends. This CDR3 has 15 amino acids. The CDR3 here is CASSLQSASTDTQYF. CDR3 coding DNA: TGCGCCAGCAGCTTGCAGTCAGCTAGCACAGATACGCAGTATTTT.

V usage is TRBV9 and J usage is TRBJ2-2; no clear D gene. Looked up from germline, CDR1 is SGDLS and CDR2 is YYNGEE. The CDR3 extends over 15 amino acids. The V end lost 3 bases, the J end lost 0 bases, and 9 bases lay between the germline ends. CDR3 bases: TGTGCCAGCAGCGGCGGAGACACGAACACCGGGGAGCTGTTTTTT. Translated, it gives CASSGGDTNTGELFF.

The chain couples TRBV5-1 to TRBJ2-1, with D perhaps TRBD2 (6 bases). Germline values: CDR1 SGHRS, CDR2 YFSETQ. V was cut by 0 bases and J by 4 bases, with 8 bases left in between. CDR3 length: 14 residues. The CDR3 sequence is CASSLDGLYNEQFF. Written as DNA, the CDR3 is TGCGCCAGCAGCTTGGACGGACTATACAATGAGCAGTTCTTC.

The rearrangement uses TRBV2 and TRBJ1-6, with D possibly matching TRBD1 (6 bases). Germline values: CDR1 SNHLY, CDR2 FYNNEI. Trimming shortened V by 7 bases and J by 9 bases, and 19 bases separated the two germline ends. The CDR3 consists of 15 residues. In DNA, the CDR3 is TGTGCCAGCACTCCCCAGACGGGACATGGTTCACCCCTCCACTTT. The encoded protein is CASTPQTGHGSPLHF.

This clone turned up a few times. The rearrangement uses TRBV19 and TRBJ2-7, with TRBD2 matching 7 bases. Trimming removed 8 bases from V and 3 bases from J; junction bases left unmatched: 22. CDR3 length equals 18 residues. Germline values: CDR1 LNHDA, CDR2 SQIVND (reference sequence). In DNA, the CDR3 is TGTGCCAGTTCTGCCACGCCTGGGGCGGGGGAGTGGAGCTACGAGCAGTACTTC. Residues: CASSATPGAGEWSYEQYF. The full variable domain, in which reference TRBV19 and TRBJ2-7 provide the parts outside the CDR3, is DGGITQSPKYLFRKEGQNVTLSCEQNLNHDAMYWYRQDPGQGLRLIYYSQIVNDFQKGDIAEGYSVSREKKESFPLTVTSAQKNPTAFYLCASSATPGAGEWSYEQYFGPGTRLTVT.

There are a few counts of this clone. This sample includes further DNA sequences coding for the same CDR3. The chain recombines TRBV6-5 with TRBJ1-2; the match to TRBD1 covers 8 bases. The trim removed 6 bases at V and 1 base at J, leaving 4 bases unmatched. The length of the CDR3 is 14 residues. CDR1 and CDR2 (germline): MNHEY, SVGAGI. The CDR3 is CASRRDRGNYGYTF. CDR3 DNA sequence: TGTGCCAGCAGAAGAGACAGGGGTAACTATGGCTACACCTTC.

This clone occurred a few times. The rearrangement links TRBV11-2 to TRBJ2-1; D unclear. CDR3 size: 15 residues. Germline-derived CDR1 and CDR2 are SGHAT and FQNNGV. Trimming took 5 bases from V and 0 from J, leaving 11 bases between them. As DNA, the CDR3 is TGTGCCAGCAGCCTTTACCTGGGCTCCTACAATGAGCAGTTCTTC. Translating it yields CASSLYLGSYNEQFF.

This clone was seen a handful of times. The DNA of the CDR3 is TGTGCCAGCCGACAGGGCTCTGGAAACACCATATATTTT. It is translated as CASRQGSGNTIYF. The chain uses TRBV10-3 and TRBJ1-3; TRBD1 matches 7 bases. Germline CDR1 ENHRY, CDR2 SYGVKD. The CDR3 totals 13 residues. V lost 10 bases to trimming and J lost 0 bases; unmatched junction nucleotides: 3.

There are a few counts of this clone. Here the CDR3 reads CASSQTAGGPSYEQYF. The CDR3 DNA follows: TGTGCCAGCAGCCAAACGGCGGGGGGCCCCTCCTACGAGCAGTACTTC. V is TRBV4-2 and J is TRBJ2-7; 8 bases fit TRBD2. Germline V gene data show CDR1 as LGHNA and CDR2 as YNFKEQ. The V and J ends lost 2 bases and 0 bases, in that order; junction bases with no gene match: 6. The CDR3 is 16 amino acids.

This clone was seen a few times. The rearrangement links TRBV28 to TRBJ2-3; D possibly corresponds to TRBD2 (6 bases). The CDR3 consists of 14 residues. The germline V gene encodes CDR1 MDHEN and CDR2 SYDVKM. V lost 4 bases, J lost 4 bases, and 12 bases lay in between. This chain's CDR3 is CASSWDFLSDTQYF. DNA of the CDR3: TGTGCCAGCAGTTGGGACTTTTTATCAGATACGCAGTATTTT.

In its sample, this clone was seen a few times. This chain joins TRBV25-1 and TRBJ2-2; 10 nucleotides agree with TRBD2. Germline loops: CDR1 MGHDK, CDR2 SYGVNS. The V gene end was trimmed by 3 bases and the J gene end by 5 bases; junction bases not matched to a gene: 9. The CDR3 covers 17 residues. Written as DNA, the CDR3 is TGTGCCAGCAGTGAGAGAGCGGGAGGGGCGGGGACCGGGGAGCTGTTTTTT. Protein sequence: CASSERAGGAGTGELFF.

Comment on this clone: Other DNA sequences from this sample encode an identical CDR3 as well. This chain joins TRBV28 and TRBJ2-3, with D perhaps matching TRBD1 (6 bases). The CDR3 consists of 13 residues. Germline assignment: CDR1 MDHEN and CDR2 SYDVKM. Trimming stripped 6 bases from V and 2 bases from J, with 9 bases between. CDR3 residues: CASSGQSTDTQYF. The DNA of the CDR3 is TGTGCCAGCAGCGGACAGTCCACAGATACGCAGTATTTT.

The genes are TRBV5-1 and TRBJ2-7; D not certain. The germline gives CDR1 SGHRS, CDR2 YFSETQ. This CDR3 region has 13 residues. Trimming pared 4 bases from V and 0 bases from J, leaving 8 bases between. CDR3 sequence: CASSPITSYEQYF. CDR3 in DNA: TGCGCCAGCAGCCCCATTACCTCCTACGAGCAGTACTTC.

This clone was counted a few times. The V gene is TRBV19, the J gene TRBJ2-2; D gene ambiguous. Deletions cut 3 bases from V and 7 bases from J, with 9 bases between. The germline gives CDR1 LNHDA, CDR2 SQIVND (reference sequence). There are 13 residues in the CDR3. CDR3 protein: CASSIRDGGELFF. In nucleotides, the CDR3 is TGTGCCAGTAGTATCCGCGACGGCGGGGAGCTGTTTTTT.

This clone has more than one count but fewer than ten. The chain joins TRBV4-3 to TRBJ2-3; D perhaps matches TRBD1 (6 bases). The V end lost 3 bases, the J end lost 6 bases, and 13 bases lay between the germline ends. This CDR3 contains 14 residues. CDR1 and CDR2 from the germline V gene are LGHNA and YSLEER. CDR3: CASSQDSVPDTQYF. DNA of the CDR3: TGCGCCAGCAGCCAGGACAGTGTTCCGGATACGCAGTATTTT.

With respect to this clone: It is unclear where the CDR3 begins or ends on the DNA, so no DNA is shown, and the CDR3 is as TCRdb lists it. The genes are TRBV7-2 and TRBJ2-7; TRBD1, the table's D call, lacks a check against the DNA. The CDR3 totals 16 residues, both ends included. Germline V gene sequence: CDR1 SGHTA, CDR2 FQGNSA. The CDR3 sequence is CASSFGEGQGTYEQYF.

This clone came up a few times. The chain recombines TRBV7-2 with TRBJ1-2; tentatively, D is TRBD1 (6 bases). Germline loops: CDR1 SGHTA, CDR2 FQGNSA. Trimming took 3 bases from V and 6 from J, leaving 23 bases between them. This CDR3 has 17 residues. The CDR3 spells CASSFGTYRTITNGYTF. CDR3 coding DNA: TGTGCCAGCAGCTTCGGGACATATCGTACCATTACCAATGGCTACACCTTC.

This clone turned up a few times. The chain joins TRBV5-1 to TRBJ2-6, with 9 bases that match TRBD1. In germline, CDR1 is SGHRS, CDR2 YFSETQ. V trimming: 7 bases; J trimming: 0 bases; junction bases outside the gene matches: 2. CDR3 length: 15 residues. CDR3 coding DNA: TGCGCCAGCGGGACAGGGTCCTCTGGGGCCAACGTCCTGACTTTC. Protein sequence: CASGTGSSGANVLTF.

This chain joins TRBV6-6 and TRBJ2-3, with TRBD1 identical over 7 bases. There are 13 residues in the CDR3. The V segment lost 7 bases and the J segment 5 bases; nucleotides outside the gene matches: 6. Germline CDR1 reads MNHNY; CDR2 reads SVGAGI (reference sequence). CDR3 sequence (DNA): TGTGCCAGCACCGGACAGGCATTAGATACGCAGTATTTT. This translates into CASTGQALDTQYF.

This clone turned up a few times. V and J are TRBV18 and TRBJ2-7; 7 bases fit TRBD1. CDR3 length: 13 amino acids. Germline CDR1 reads KGHSH; CDR2 reads LQKENI. The ends lost 6 bases at V and 4 bases at J; junction bases unmatched: 6. CDR3 DNA sequence: TGTGCCAGCTCGTCCGGGACAGATTACGAGCAGTACTTC. Translated, it gives CASSSGTDYEQYF.